These 21 T cell receptor beta chains originate from one sample sequenced in a study of response to subunit inactivated influenza vaccine. TCRdb itself ran the RT-PCR reads through MiXCR, one entry per CDR3 protein. The data contain about 240,000 distinct CDR3 sequences, 10% to 15% of them singletons. This specimen was non-naive T cells sorted from PBMCs, taken approximately 15 days before vaccination. The receptors originated from a man over 45 who received an inactivated influenza vaccine.

The chain couples TRBV7-9 to TRBJ2-7; D uncertain. This CDR3 region has 12 residues. From germline, CDR1 is SEHNR and CDR2 FQNEAQ (reference sequence). V lost 5 bases, J lost 5 bases, and 10 bases lay in between. CDR3 sequence (DNA): TGTGCCAGCAGCCCAGGTTCCCACGAGCAGTACTTC. Its translation is CASSPGSHEQYF. The complete variable domain, with remaining parts taken from reference TRBV7-9 and TRBJ2-7, reads DTGVSQNPRHKITKRGQNVTFRCDPISEHNRLYWYRQTLGQGPEFLTYFQNEAQLEKSRLLSDRFSAERPKGSFSTLEIQRTEQGDSAMYLCASSPGSHEQYFGPGTRLTVT.

This chain connects TRBV20-1 to TRBJ2-2; D ambiguous. This CDR3 comprises 14 residues. V lost 1 base and J 2 bases, leaving 8 bases between the germline ends. Germline V gene data show CDR1 as DFQATT and CDR2 as SNEGSKA (reference sequence). The CDR3 DNA follows: TGCAGTGCTAGAGGACCGATCAACACCGGGGAGCTGTTTTTT. Translation gives CSARGPINTGELFF.

The chain links TRBV15 to TRBJ2-1, with TRBD2 matching over 9 bases. V dropped 3 bases and J dropped 9; count of bases not matched to a gene: 9. Germline V lookup: CDR1 LNHNV, CDR2 YYDKDF (reference sequence). The CDR3 has 15 amino acids. The DNA of the CDR3 is TGTGCCACCAGCAGTATGCCTAGCGGGGCGGGTGAGCAGTTCTTC. It specifies CATSSMPSGAGEQFF.

This clonotype was found a few times. The chain has TRBV29-1 and TRBJ1-5; 7 bases line up with TRBD1. The CDR3 sequence is 14 residues long. Germline V gene lookup returns CDR1 SQVTM and CDR2 ANQGSEA. The J segment lost 10 bases and the V segment lost 5 bases, leaving 14 bases of the junction unmatched. The CDR3 is CSVLAGGQGDPQHF. Here the CDR3 DNA reads TGCAGCGTTCTAGCGGGTGGCCAGGGGGATCCCCAGCATTTT. The full variable domain, rest sourced from reference TRBV29-1 and TRBJ1-5, is SAVISQKPSRDICQRGTSLTIQCQVDSQVTMMFWYRQQPGQSLTLIATANQGSEATYESGFVIDKFPISRPNLTFSTLTVSNMSPEDSSIYLCSVLAGGQGDPQHFGDGTRLSIL.

This clonotype was seen a few times. V usage is TRBV6-1 and J usage is TRBJ2-3; 14 bases map to TRBD2. The germline V gene encodes CDR1 MNHNS and CDR2 SASEGT. The CDR3 runs 15 residues. V gave up 6 bases and J gave up 6 bases; unmatched junction bases: 5. The CDR3 DNA sequence: TGTGCCAGCAGGCGACTAGCGGGGGGGCGGGATACGCAGTATTTT. Translating gives CASRRLAGGRDTQYF.

This clonotype was picked up many times. The V and J genes are TRBV27 and TRBJ2-1; the D call may be TRBD1 or TRBD2 (6 bases each). Germline loops: CDR1 MNHEY, CDR2 SMNVEV (reference sequence). The V gene lost 3 bases and the J gene lost 6 bases, with 21 bases spanning the gap. This CDR3 is built from 17 residues. CDR3 nucleotides: TGTGCCAGCAGTTTCGGGGGCCTAACGCAGGGGCCCAATGAGCAGTTCTTC. It translates to CASSFGGLTQGPNEQFF.

This clonotype was seen a handful of times. J is TRBJ2-3 and V is TRBV29-1; D assignment may be TRBD1 or TRBD2 (6 bases each). Germline CDR1 and CDR2: SQVTM and ANQGSEA. CDR3 length: 15 residues. V was trimmed by 4 bases and J by 1 base, leaving 15 bases between them. Here the CDR3 reads CSVAVGGAGTDTQYF. The CDR3 bases are TGCAGCGTTGCCGTGGGGGGCGCGGGCACAGATACGCAGTATTTT.

This clonotype has a count of ten or more. A clone one base away is much larger, so this may be a read error. The chain joins TRBV10-3 to TRBJ2-2; tentative D call: TRBD2 (5 bases). Trimming removed 10 bases at V and 6 bases at J, with 6 bases between. Germline V gene sequence: CDR1 ENHRY, CDR2 SYGVKD. The CDR3 is 10 residues long. For the CDR3, the DNA is TGTGCCAGCGGGTCCGGGGAGCTGTTTTTT. Its protein is CASGSGELFF.

This clonotype was counted between two and nine times. The V and J genes are TRBV7-2 and TRBJ1-6; D not certain. Germline V lookup: CDR1 SGHTA, CDR2 FQGNSA. There are 14 residues in the CDR3. V was cut by 1 base and J by 5 bases, with 6 bases left in between. The CDR3 loop is CASSLDSNNSPLHF. DNA of the CDR3: TGTGCCAGCAGCTTAGACAGTAATAATTCACCCCTCCACTTT.

This clonotype was seen only a few times. The chain combines TRBV11-2 with TRBJ1-3; D gene uncertain. The V gene's germline CDR1 is SGHAT and CDR2 FQNNGV. The V end lost 1 base, the J end lost 7 bases, and 8 bases lay between the germline ends. This CDR3 comprises 13 residues. CDR3 in DNA: TGTGCCAGCAGCTTAGCAGATCGGAACACCATATATTTT. It codes for CASSLADRNTIYF.

The table lists this clonotype with many counts. The rearrangement links TRBV6-6 to TRBJ1-5; D ambiguous. Germline loops: CDR1 MNHNY, CDR2 SVGAGI (reference sequence). This CDR3 is built from 13 residues. V dropped 5 bases and J dropped 2 bases, with 7 bases sitting between them. This CDR3 reads CASSPQGNQPQHF. The CDR3 nucleotides are TGTGCCAGCAGTCCCCAAGGCAATCAGCCCCAGCATTTT.

The V call is TRBV6-1, the J call TRBJ1-4; 8 nucleotides match TRBD1. With V trimmed by 6 bases and J by 8 bases, 11 bases remained unmatched. The CDR3 runs 15 residues. Germline assignment: CDR1 MNHNS and CDR2 SASEGT. As DNA, the CDR3 is TGTGCCAGCAGCTTTACGACGGGACAGGTGGAAAAACTGTTTTTT. This codes for CASSFTTGQVEKLFF.

This clonotype turned up a few times. The CDR3 region has the DNA TGTGCCAGCAGTCCGTTGGGCAGCTCCTATAATTCACCCCTCCACTTT. Protein sequence: CASSPLGSSYNSPLHF. The chain employs TRBV27 and TRBJ1-6; D remains ambiguous. Trimming removed 5 bases at V and 0 bases at J, with 11 bases between. The CDR3 extends over 16 amino acids. Germline V lookup: CDR1 MNHEY, CDR2 SMNVEV (reference sequence).

The chain combines TRBV6-1 with TRBJ2-7; 7 bases match TRBD1. The CDR3 consists of 16 residues. J lost 6 bases, V lost 1 base, and 12 bases had no gene match. Per germline, CDR1 MNHNS and CDR2 SASEGT. CDR3 in amino acids: CASSEGGIRGMGEQYF. CDR3 bases: TGTGCCAGCAGTGAAGGTGGGATCAGGGGGATGGGCGAGCAGTACTTC.

The chain recombines TRBV24-1 with TRBJ2-2; TRBD1 matches at 9 bases. The V and J ends lost 4 bases and 3 bases, in that order; junction bases with no gene match: 5. Germline V CDR1 and CDR2: KGHDR, SFDVKD. The CDR3 totals 16 residues. The CDR3 protein is CATSDPRQGDTGELFF. The CDR3 nucleotides read TGTGCCACCAGTGACCCTCGACAGGGGGACACCGGGGAGCTGTTTTTT.

The chain carries TRBV20-1 and TRBJ2-1; 9 nucleotides agree with TRBD2. This CDR3 has 17 residues. V trimming: 6 bases; J trimming: 9 bases; junction bases outside the gene matches: 21. Germline values: CDR1 DFQATT, CDR2 SNEGSKA (reference sequence). CDR3 region: CSAPLVGAGGPVGEQFF. Here the CDR3 DNA reads TGCAGTGCCCCGCTTGTCGGGGCGGGAGGGCCGGTTGGTGAGCAGTTCTTC.

In this sample, this clonotype turned up many times. This rearrangement joins TRBV7-2 to TRBJ2-7, with 9 bases lining up with TRBD1. V dropped 5 bases and J dropped 4; count of bases not matched to a gene: 6. Germline CDR1 reads SGHTA; CDR2 reads FQGNSA. The CDR3 spans 14 residues. Here the CDR3 DNA reads TGTGCCAGCAGCCAGGACAGGGGAAGGTACGAGCAGTACTTC. Protein: CASSQDRGRYEQYF.

The gene calls are TRBV7-9 and TRBJ2-7; the D is unclear. V was clipped by 5 bases and J by 3 bases, with 8 bases between them. The CDR3 covers 12 residues. The germline CDR1 and CDR2 sequences are SEHNR and FQNEAQ (reference sequence). The CDR3 reads CASSRDIYEQYF. CDR3 nucleotides: TGTGCCAGCAGCAGAGACATCTACGAGCAGTACTTC.

This clonotype has more than one count but fewer than ten. This chain connects TRBV6-2 or TRBV6-3 to TRBJ2-7; TRBD1 matches at 11 bases. With 2 bases clipped from V and 3 bases from J, the junction kept 6 bases outside the gene matches. From germline, CDR1 is MNHEY and CDR2 SVGEGT. There are 16 residues in the CDR3. The CDR3 nucleotides are TGTGCCAGCAGTTACACGGGACAGGGGGGACGCTACGAGCAGTACTTC. It encodes CASSYTGQGGRYEQYF.

There are many counts of this clonotype. The V call is TRBV15, the J call TRBJ2-3, with TRBD2 as a possible D gene (6 bases). Trimming took off 0 bases at V and 6 bases at J, with 16 bases between the two ends. Germline CDR1 and CDR2: LNHNV and YYDKDF (reference sequence). This CDR3 contains 16 residues. The CDR3 region is CATSRDPRLDFDTQYF. CDR3 in DNA: TGTGCCACCAGCAGAGATCCCCGACTAGATTTCGATACGCAGTATTTT.

This clonotype was counted a few times. The rearrangement joins TRBV7-2 to TRBJ2-5, with D maybe TRBD1 (7 bases). Deletions cut 3 bases from V and 4 bases from J, with 18 bases between. The germline gives CDR1 SGHTA, CDR2 FQGNSA. The CDR3 runs to 16 residues. The chain's CDR3 is CASSFAGGLNSETQYF. CDR3 in DNA: TGTGCCAGCAGCTTCGCAGGGGGGCTCAATTCAGAGACCCAGTACTTC.